One sample yielded the 10 T cell receptor beta chains listed below, sequenced in a study of T-cell memory formation after mild COVID-19. Each CDR3 protein gets one entry after TCRdb re-called the 5' RACE reads with MiXCR. The sample includes 450,000 to 650,000 distinct CDR3 sequences, about a fifth of them seen just once. Sequencing was done on a sample of PBMCs or a T cell subset sorted from them (not recorded which). The source of these receptors is an adult woman who had mild COVID-19 (a few samples of this study predate the infection). Cell type and time point are not known.

This clonotype came up many times. The gene calls are TRBV5-1 and TRBJ2-7; 13 bases line up with TRBD2. Germline lookup yields CDR1 SGHRS and CDR2 YFSETQ. V shed 4 bases, J shed 0 bases, and the junction held 7 bases outside the gene matches. The CDR3 totals 17 residues. The CDR3 here is CASSGVGTSGASYEQYF. The CDR3, as DNA: TGCGCCAGCAGCGGGGTCGGGACTAGCGGGGCCTCCTACGAGCAGTACTTC. The complete variable domain, with remaining parts taken from reference TRBV5-1 and TRBJ2-7, reads KAGVTQTPRYLIKTRGQQVTLSCSPISGHRSVSWYQQTPGQGLQFLFEYFSETQRNKGNFPGRFSGRQFSNSRSEMNVSTLELGDSALYLCASSGVGTSGASYEQYFGPGTRLTVT.

V usage is TRBV6-5 and J usage is TRBJ1-1; the match to TRBD1 covers 7 bases. V lost 0 bases to trimming and J lost 2 bases; unmatched junction nucleotides: 6. This CDR3 region has 16 residues. Germline V gene sequence: CDR1 MNHEY, CDR2 SVGAGI. CDR3 sequence (DNA): TGTGCCAGCAGTTACTCCAACAGGGGTCCCAACACTGAAGCTTTCTTT. This gives the protein CASSYSNRGPNTEAFF.

The chain employs TRBV6-2 or TRBV6-3 and TRBJ2-7, with D hard to call. The V gene's germline CDR1 is MNHEY and CDR2 SVGEGT. This CDR3 is 10 amino acids long. Trimming took 4 bases from V and 7 from J, leaving 5 bases between them. The CDR3 loop reads CASSSREQYF. Here the CDR3 DNA reads TGTGCCAGCAGTTCAAGAGAGCAGTACTTC.

This rearrangement joins TRBV7-3 to TRBJ2-6; either TRBD1 or TRBD2 may fit D (5 bases each). Between the trimmed V and J ends, which lost 2 bases and 0 bases, there was a span of 11 bases. The germline V gene encodes CDR1 SGHTA and CDR2 FQGTGA. The CDR3 is made up of 17 amino acids. The CDR3 region has the DNA TGTGCCAGCAGCTTAGAGGGGCCCAGCTCTGGGGCCAACGTCCTGACTTTC. As protein: CASSLEGPSSGANVLTF.

This sequence joins TRBV5-1 and TRBJ1-6, with TRBD1 identical over 10 bases. This CDR3 contains 15 residues. V shed 3 bases, J shed 8 bases, and the junction held 5 bases outside the gene matches. The V gene's germline CDR1 is SGHRS and CDR2 YFSETQ. The CDR3 sequence is CASSWGQGIDSPLHF. The CDR3 DNA reads TGCGCCAGCAGCTGGGGACAGGGGATTGATTCACCCCTCCACTTT.

The chain joins TRBV5-5 to TRBJ1-5; D is perhaps TRBD1 (5 bases). CDR3 length equals 15 residues. Germline values: CDR1 SGHKS, CDR2 YYEKEE (reference sequence). V was pared by 4 bases and J by 4 bases, with 15 bases between. The CDR3 reads CASSPGDSLNQPQHF. In nucleotides, the CDR3 is TGTGCCAGCAGCCCAGGAGACAGCTTGAATCAGCCCCAGCATTTT.

This clonotype was counted between two and nine times. DNA for the CDR3: TGTGCCATCAGTCCAGGTGCCAGGGCAGATCTCTACGAGCAGTACTTC. Amino acids: CAISPGARADLYEQYF. The chain joins TRBV10-3 to TRBJ2-7; TRBD1 might be the D (5 bases). Germline-derived CDR1 and CDR2 are ENHRY and SYGVKD. The V gene lost 5 bases and the J gene lost 3 bases, with 20 bases spanning the gap. The CDR3 has 16 residues.

This clonotype was observed many times. J is TRBJ2-3 and V is TRBV19; D remains unclear. This CDR3 is 13 amino acids long. Trimming left V 6 bases short and J 1 base short, with 8 bases between. From germline, CDR1 is LNHDA and CDR2 SQIVND (reference sequence). The CDR3 DNA reads TGTGCCAGTAGCGGTTTTCGCACAGATACGCAGTATTTT. Protein sequence: CASSGFRTDTQYF.

This clonotype was seen a handful of times. The chain links TRBV19 to TRBJ2-4, with D perhaps given as TRBD1 or TRBD2 (5 bases each). Deletions cut 5 bases from V and 8 bases from J, with 13 bases between. The CDR3 is 13 amino acids. From germline, CDR1 is LNHDA and CDR2 SQIVND (reference sequence). The CDR3 is CASSPGTRDIQYF. CDR3 DNA: TGTGCCAGTAGTCCTGGGACGAGGGACATTCAGTACTTC.

This chain uses TRBV20-1 with TRBJ2-2; D unclear. V dropped 6 bases and J dropped 5 bases, with 10 bases sitting between them. The CDR3 totals 12 residues. CDR1 is DFQATT, CDR2 SNEGSKA, per germline (reference sequence). CDR3 sequence (DNA): TGCAGTGCCGCCCTCTTAACCGGGGAGCTGTTTTTT. This sequence encodes CSAALLTGELFF.